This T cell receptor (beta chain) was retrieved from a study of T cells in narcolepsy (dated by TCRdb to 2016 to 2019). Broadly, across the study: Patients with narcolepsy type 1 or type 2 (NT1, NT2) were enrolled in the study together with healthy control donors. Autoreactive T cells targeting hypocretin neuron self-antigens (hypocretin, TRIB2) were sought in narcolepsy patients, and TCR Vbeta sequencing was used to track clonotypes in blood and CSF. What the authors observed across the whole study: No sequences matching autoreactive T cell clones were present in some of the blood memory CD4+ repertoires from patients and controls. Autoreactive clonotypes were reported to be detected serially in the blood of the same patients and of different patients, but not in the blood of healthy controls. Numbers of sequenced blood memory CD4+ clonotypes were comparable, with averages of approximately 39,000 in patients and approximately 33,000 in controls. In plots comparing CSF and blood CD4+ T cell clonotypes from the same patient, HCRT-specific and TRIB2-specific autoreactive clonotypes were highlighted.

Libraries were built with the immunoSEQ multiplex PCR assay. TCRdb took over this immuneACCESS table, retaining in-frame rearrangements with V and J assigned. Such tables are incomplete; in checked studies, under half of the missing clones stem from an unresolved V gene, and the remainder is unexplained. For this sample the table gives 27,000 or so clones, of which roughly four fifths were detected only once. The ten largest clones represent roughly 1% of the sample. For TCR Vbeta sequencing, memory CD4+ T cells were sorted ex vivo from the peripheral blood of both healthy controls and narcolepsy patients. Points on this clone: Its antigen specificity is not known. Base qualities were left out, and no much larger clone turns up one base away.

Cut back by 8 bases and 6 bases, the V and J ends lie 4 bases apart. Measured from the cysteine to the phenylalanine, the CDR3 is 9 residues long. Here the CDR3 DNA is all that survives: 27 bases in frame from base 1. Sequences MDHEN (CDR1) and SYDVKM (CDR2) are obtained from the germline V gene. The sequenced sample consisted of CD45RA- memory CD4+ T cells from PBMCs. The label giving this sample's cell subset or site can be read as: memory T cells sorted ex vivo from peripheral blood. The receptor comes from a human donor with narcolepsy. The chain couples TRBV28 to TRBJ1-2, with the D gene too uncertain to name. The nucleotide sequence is TGTGCCAGCGGGCATGGCTACACCTTC. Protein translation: CASGHGYTF.